This T cell receptor (beta chain) was profiled in a study of glioma-infiltrating T cells after dendritic cell vaccination (dated by TCRdb to between 2015 and 2016). Broadly, across the study: Of the 15 or so glioblastoma patients in the cohort, all drawn from Phase I and II dendritic cell vaccination trials, 9 were newly diagnosed and 6 had recurrent disease. To make the vaccine, monocyte-derived dendritic cells were cultured for under eight days with IL-4 and GM-CSF and then pulsed overnight with autologous tumor lysate. Each patient was given three intradermal dendritic cell vaccine injections, spaced two weeks apart, in the arm below the axilla. Tumor-infiltrating lymphocyte content was quantified and tumor and blood repertoires were compared in dendritic cell-vaccinated glioblastoma patients by deep sequencing of TCR beta CDR3 regions. Patients received autologous tumor lysate-pulsed dendritic cell vaccination between 2003 and 2012. Survival after dendritic cell vaccination was correlated with TCR sequencing metrics, such as TIL content and the overlap between tumor and blood repertoires.

As concerns this clone: Its binding antigen is unknown. Base qualities are not recorded, but no much larger clone differs from it by a single base.

Using the immunoSEQ assay, TCRB CDR3 regions were amplified from 2 micrograms of genomic DNA, or from all available DNA when less than that was on hand. The multiplex PCR employed 60 forward primers targeting TCR V beta segments and 13 reverse primers targeting J beta segments. Synthetic control templates were spiked into each sample at limiting dilution to estimate reads per starting template. Sequencing produced 87 bp reads on the Illumina HiSeq System. In the authors' own workflow: PCR and sequencing errors were removed by merging closely related sequences with a nearest neighbor algorithm. TCR overlap was defined as the percentage of unique tumor TCR beta sequences that were also found in the peripheral blood of the same patient. TCRdb retrieved this table from immuneACCESS and kept in-frame rearrangements only. Not all clones are present; in checked studies, unresolved V genes account for under half, and no reason is known for the remainder. That table gives V, J and clone size, and the DNA gave D and trimming. In this sample the table shows around 90,000 clones, about four fifths of which occur a single time. Around 5.9% of the sample is in the top ten clones.

Patients were selected on the basis of adequate residual fresh-frozen tumor tissue and more than two years of available survival data. Molecular status otherwise varied across the glioblastoma patients, but none of them carried an isocitrate dehydrogenase mutation. PBMC were collected before vaccination, two weeks after the third vaccination, and at tumor progression if tumor progression occurred. The Qiagen DNeasy Blood extraction Kit was used for extraction of genomic DNA. CDR1 ENHRY and CDR2 SYGVKD were looked up in the germline V gene. The CDR3 goes from the cysteine to the phenylalanine over 17 residues. The kept DNA is CDR3 alone, 51 bases in frame from the first base. From V the trimming removes 6 bases and from J it removes 0 bases, while the gene matches leave 9 bases of the junction unaccounted for. Study-wide findings and limitations: The three-group TCR overlap response model was characterized as speculative, and prospective validation of the model was stated to be required. Higher estimated pretreatment TIL content predicted longer time to progression and overall survival after dendritic cell vaccination. TCR clonality showed no direct relationship with survival, which suggests that a diverse polyclonal response may matter. The cohort was small and heterogeneous, few patients had complete blood and tumor sets, and even fewer had initial-recurrent tumor pairs.

The chain employs TRBV10-3 and TRBJ1-5, with 9 central nucleotides matching TRBD1. This TCR derives from a human donor with glioblastoma. The sequencing used blood, collected before dendritic cell vaccination. In nucleotide form, the sequence is TGTGCCATCAGCCCCGGGACAGGGCAATATAGCAATCAGCCCCAGCATTTT. Its protein product is CAISPGTGQYSNQPQHF.